Listed here is a single T cell receptor (beta chain). Its antigen is unidentified. immunoSEQ v3.0 was run at survey level. Some clones are missing from TCRdb's copy, which holds only in-frame ones; the method was immunoSEQ multiplex PCR. The table has tens of thousands of clones, 95% seen once. CDR1 MDHEN and CDR2 SYDVKM come from the germline V gene. V was cut by 3 bases and J by 5 bases, with 13 bases left in between. CDR3 length equals 14 residues. The data belong to a study of long-term antiretroviral therapy in people with HIV. Study conclusions and caveats: Repertoires from HIV showed CDR3 length ranges narrower than those of controls.

Sequenced material: unsorted PBMCs, taken 5.3 years after starting antiretroviral therapy. The J gene is TRBJ1-2, the V gene TRBV28, with D uncertain. This TCR derives from a man aged 45-65 years with HIV. The CDR3 sequence: CASSLPEAEYGYTF. The CDR3 nucleotides are TGTGCCAGCAGTTTGCCTGAAGCCGAGTATGGCTACACCTTC.